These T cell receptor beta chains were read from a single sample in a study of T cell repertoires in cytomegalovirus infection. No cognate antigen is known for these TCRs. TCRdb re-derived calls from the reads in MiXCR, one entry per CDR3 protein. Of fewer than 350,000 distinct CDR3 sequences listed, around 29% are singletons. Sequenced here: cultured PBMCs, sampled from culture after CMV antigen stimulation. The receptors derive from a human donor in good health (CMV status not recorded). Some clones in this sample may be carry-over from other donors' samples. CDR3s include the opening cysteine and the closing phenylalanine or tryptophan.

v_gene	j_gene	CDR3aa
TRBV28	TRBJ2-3	CASSLWNLLAGYPSTDTQYF
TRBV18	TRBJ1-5	CASSRRDGGNQPQHF
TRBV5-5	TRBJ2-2	CASTRQSANTGELFF
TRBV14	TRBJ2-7	CASSQGTYEQYF
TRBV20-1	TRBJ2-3	CRAGGTDTQYF
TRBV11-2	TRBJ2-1	CASSLGASATYEQFF
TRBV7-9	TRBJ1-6	CASSLANRDSPLHF
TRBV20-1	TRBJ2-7	CSARDPSGTSAYEQYF
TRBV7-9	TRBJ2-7	CASSWPGSSSYEQYF
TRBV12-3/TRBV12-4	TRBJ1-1	CASSYSGTLNTEAFF
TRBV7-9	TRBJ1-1	CASSSDMRYTEAFF
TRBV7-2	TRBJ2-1	CASSPRRGNEQFF
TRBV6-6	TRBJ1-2	CAIREEGIMRTYGYTF
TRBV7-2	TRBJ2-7	CASSPTSGIYEQYF
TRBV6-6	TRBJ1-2	CASLDRDYGYTF
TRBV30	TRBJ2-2	CAWSDPNTGELFF
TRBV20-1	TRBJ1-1	CSAYSALTGTEAFF
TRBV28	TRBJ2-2	CASDSPNTGELFF
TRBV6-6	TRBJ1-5	CASRLQGRRDQPQHF
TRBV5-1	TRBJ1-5	CASSAGTGEGSNQPQHF
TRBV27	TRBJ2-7	CASSKGGAYEQYF
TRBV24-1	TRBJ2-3	CATSDLPETGRTDTQYF
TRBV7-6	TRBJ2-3	CASSPGLAGGPDTQYF
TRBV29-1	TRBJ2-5	CSALRGLGETQYF
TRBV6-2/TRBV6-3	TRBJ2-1	CASSRSPPGGPSFEQFF
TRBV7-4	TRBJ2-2	CASSLSLQATGELFF
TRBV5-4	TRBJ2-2	CASSLASGGGGELFF
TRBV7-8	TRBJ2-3	CASSPGLTGGDTDTQYF
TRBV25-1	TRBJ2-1	CASSDRDPYNEQFF
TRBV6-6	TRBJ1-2	CASRSPDSLGYGYTF
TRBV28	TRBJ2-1	CASGRLAGGGEQFF
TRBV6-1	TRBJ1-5	CASSGTVYSNQPQHF
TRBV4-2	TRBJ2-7	CASSRSVTEMGEQYF
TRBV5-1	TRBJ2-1	CASSLASGGYNEQFF
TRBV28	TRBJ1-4	CASSDILNEKLFF
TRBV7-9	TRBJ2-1	CASSPTSGKSNEQFF
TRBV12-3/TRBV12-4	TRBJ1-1	CASGTTGNTEAFF
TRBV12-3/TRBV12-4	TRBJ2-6	CASSTGDRDHSGANVLTF
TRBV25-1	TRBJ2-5	CASSDPGPQETQYF
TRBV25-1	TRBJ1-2	CASSDPTGNYGYTF
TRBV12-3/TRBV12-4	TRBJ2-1	CASSLLGVEEQFF
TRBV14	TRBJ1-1	CASSQTDTNTEAFF
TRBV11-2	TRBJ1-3	CASSLDPGFSSPSSGNTIYF
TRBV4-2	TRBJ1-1	CASSPGQVKVNTEAFF
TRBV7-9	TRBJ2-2	CASRREIGELFF
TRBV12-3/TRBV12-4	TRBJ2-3	CASKRTAILSTDTQYF
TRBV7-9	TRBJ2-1	CASSLGWEDNEQFF
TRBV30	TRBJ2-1	CAWNRGRNEQFF
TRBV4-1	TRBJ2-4	CASSQVLGTDNLAKNIQYF
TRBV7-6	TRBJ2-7	CASSSGGESYEQYF